The rows below give T cell receptor beta chains drawn from one sample of a study of T-cell memory formation after mild COVID-19. From the 5' RACE reads, TCRdb called clonotypes with MiXCR, one entry per CDR3 protein. Of around 220,000 distinct CDR3 sequences in the sample, about 17% were seen once. The sample was PBMCs or a T cell subset sorted from them (not recorded which). These receptors were taken from a man between 18 and 29 years old who had mild COVID-19 (a few samples of this study predate the infection). Cell type and time point are not known. Both conserved end residues are part of each CDR3. D genes are given only for firm matches. Expanded clones get a size class; other rows say once, few or many, or leave the size out.

j_call	v_call	d_call	clone_size	cdr3_length	cdr3_aa	cdr3_nt
TRBJ2-5	TRBV11-2	TRBD2	few	14	CASSTQRGRETQYF	TGTGCCAGCAGCACTCAGCGGGGGCGAGAGACCCAGTACTTC
TRBJ2-4	TRBV4-3	NA	many	14	CASRGGLGENIQYF	TGCGCCAGCAGAGGGGGGCTAGGGGAAAACATTCAGTACTTC
TRBJ2-6	TRBV5-1	NA	many	15	CASWGRLAGANVLTF	TGCGCCAGCTGGGGCAGGCTCGCTGGGGCCAACGTCCTGACTTTC
TRBJ2-3	TRBV7-3	NA	many	16	CASSLHALGGQDTQYF	TGTGCCAGCAGCTTACATGCGCTGGGGGGGCAAGATACGCAGTATTTT
TRBJ2-3	TRBV11-2	NA	NA	15	CASSFRTDSTDTQYF	TGTGCCAGCAGCTTTAGGACGGACAGCACAGATACGCAGTATTTT
TRBJ1-3	TRBV4-1	NA	NA	15	CASSHGHGSGNTIYF	TGCGCCAGCAGCCATGGACACGGCTCTGGAAACACCATATATTTT
TRBJ2-5	TRBV6-6	NA	NA	14	CASSPRALQETQYF	TGTGCCAGCAGCCCCCGGGCACTCCAAGAGACCCAGTACTTC
TRBJ1-1	TRBV12-3/TRBV12-4	NA	few	15	CASSFGELQHTEAFF	TGTGCCAGCAGTTTCGGGGAGCTGCAGCACACTGAAGCTTTCTTT
TRBJ1-1	TRBV7-9	TRBD1	many	13	CASSLQGDTEAFF	TGTGCCAGCAGCTTACAGGGGGACACTGAAGCTTTCTTT
TRBJ1-5	TRBV19	NA	many	13	CASSITENQPQHF	TGTGCCAGTAGTATAACGGAGAATCAGCCCCAGCATTTT
TRBJ2-7	TRBV6-6	NA	NA	13	CASSYLFGGEQYF	TGTGCCAGCAGTTACTTATTCGGGGGCGAGCAGTACTTC
TRBJ2-5	TRBV24-1	NA	few	13	CATSDSTLGAQYF	TGTGCCACCAGTGATTCGACGTTGGGGGCCCAGTACTTC
TRBJ2-1	TRBV7-8	TRBD1	NA	16	CASRQYRGRSRNEQFF	TGTGCCAGCAGACAATACAGGGGGCGAAGTCGTAATGAGCAGTTCTTC
TRBJ2-5	TRBV7-2	TRBD2	NA	17	CASSLAWTSGHKETQYF	TGTGCCAGCAGCTTAGCCTGGACTAGCGGGCATAAAGAGACCCAGTACTTC
TRBJ2-1	TRBV6-2/TRBV6-3	NA	few	18	CASSYSMGSSSSYNEQFF	TGTGCCAGCAGTTACTCGATGGGTAGCAGTAGCTCCTACAATGAGCAGTTCTTC
TRBJ2-4	TRBV4-3	NA	NA	15	CASSQEGQWGDIQYF	TGCGCCAGCAGCCAAGAAGGGCAGTGGGGGGACATTCAGTACTTC
TRBJ2-3	TRBV7-3	NA	few	15	CASSSIPGGVDTQYF	TGTGCCAGCAGCTCCATCCCGGGGGGCGTGGATACGCAGTATTTT
TRBJ1-5	TRBV18	NA	NA	18	CASSPQGHLANSNQPQHF	TGTGCCAGCTCACCGCAAGGACACCTGGCGAATAGCAATCAGCCCCAGCATTTT
TRBJ2-5	TRBV7-2	NA	NA	18	CASSPTVRQGGWFETQYF	TGTGCCAGCAGCCCCACCGTGCGCCAGGGTGGTTGGTTTGAGACCCAGTACTTC